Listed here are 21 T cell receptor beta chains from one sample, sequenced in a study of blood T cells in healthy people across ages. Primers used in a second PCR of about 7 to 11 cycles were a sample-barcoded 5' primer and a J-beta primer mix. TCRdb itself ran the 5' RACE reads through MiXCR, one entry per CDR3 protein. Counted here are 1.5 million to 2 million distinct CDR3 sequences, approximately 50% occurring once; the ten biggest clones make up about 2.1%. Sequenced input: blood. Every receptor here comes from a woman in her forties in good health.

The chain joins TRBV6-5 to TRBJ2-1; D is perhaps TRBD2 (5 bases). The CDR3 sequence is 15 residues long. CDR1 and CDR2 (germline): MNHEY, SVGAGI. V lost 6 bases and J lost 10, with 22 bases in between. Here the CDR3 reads CASRRVWGGPREQFF. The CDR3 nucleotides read TGTGCCAGCAGGCGGGTTTGGGGTGGACCCCGGGAGCAGTTCTTC.

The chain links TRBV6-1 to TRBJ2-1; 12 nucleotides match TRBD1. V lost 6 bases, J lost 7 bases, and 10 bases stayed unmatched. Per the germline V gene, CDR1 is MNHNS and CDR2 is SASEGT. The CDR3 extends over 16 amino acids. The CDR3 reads CASSDQPGQGANEQFF. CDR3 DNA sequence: TGTGCCAGCAGCGATCAACCGGGACAGGGGGCGAATGAGCAGTTCTTC.

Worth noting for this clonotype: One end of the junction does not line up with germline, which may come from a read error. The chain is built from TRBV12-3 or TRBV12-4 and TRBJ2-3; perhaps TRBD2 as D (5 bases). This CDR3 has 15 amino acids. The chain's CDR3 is CASSFRRPSTDAQYF. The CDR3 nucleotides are TGTGCCAGCAGTTTTCGGCGGCCTAGCACAGATGCGCAGTATTTT.

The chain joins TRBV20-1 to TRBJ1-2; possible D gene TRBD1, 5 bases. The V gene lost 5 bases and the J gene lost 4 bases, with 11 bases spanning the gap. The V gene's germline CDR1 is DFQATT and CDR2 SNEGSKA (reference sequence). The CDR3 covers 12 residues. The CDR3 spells CSARGDFYGYTF. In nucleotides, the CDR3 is TGCAGTGCTCGAGGGGATTTCTATGGCTACACCTTC.

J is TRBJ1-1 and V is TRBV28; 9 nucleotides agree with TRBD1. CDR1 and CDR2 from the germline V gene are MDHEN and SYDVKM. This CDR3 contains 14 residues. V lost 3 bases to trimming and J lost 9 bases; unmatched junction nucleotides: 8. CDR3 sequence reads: CASSFLGQGKKAFF. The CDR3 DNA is TGTGCCAGCAGTTTCCTCGGACAGGGGAAAAAAGCTTTCTTT.

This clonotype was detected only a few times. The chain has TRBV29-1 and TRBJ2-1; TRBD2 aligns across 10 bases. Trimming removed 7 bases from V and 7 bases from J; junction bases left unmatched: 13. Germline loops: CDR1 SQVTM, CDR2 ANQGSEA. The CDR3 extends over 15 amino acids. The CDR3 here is CSARGSGGVWNEQFF. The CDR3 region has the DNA TGCAGCGCCAGGGGCAGCGGGGGGGTGTGGAATGAGCAGTTCTTC.

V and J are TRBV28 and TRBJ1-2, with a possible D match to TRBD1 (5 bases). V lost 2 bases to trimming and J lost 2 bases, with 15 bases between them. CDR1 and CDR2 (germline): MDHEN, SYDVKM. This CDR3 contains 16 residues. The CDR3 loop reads CASSLGAGGRNYGYTF. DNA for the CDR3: TGTGCCAGCAGTTTAGGGGCAGGCGGTAGGAACTATGGCTACACCTTC.

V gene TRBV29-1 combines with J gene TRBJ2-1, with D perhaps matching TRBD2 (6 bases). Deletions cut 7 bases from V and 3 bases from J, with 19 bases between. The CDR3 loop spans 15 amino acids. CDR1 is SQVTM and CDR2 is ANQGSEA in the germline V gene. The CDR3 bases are TGCAGCGCCCTTTCCGGGACGGGGGACTACAATGAGCAGTTCTTC. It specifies CSALSGTGDYNEQFF.

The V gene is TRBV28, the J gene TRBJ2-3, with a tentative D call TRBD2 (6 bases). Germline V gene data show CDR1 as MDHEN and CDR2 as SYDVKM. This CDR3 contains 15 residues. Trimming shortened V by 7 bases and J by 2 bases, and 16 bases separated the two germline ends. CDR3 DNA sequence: TGTGCCAGCACAGAACCCGGGACTCTCACAGATACGCAGTATTTT. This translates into CASTEPGTLTDTQYF.

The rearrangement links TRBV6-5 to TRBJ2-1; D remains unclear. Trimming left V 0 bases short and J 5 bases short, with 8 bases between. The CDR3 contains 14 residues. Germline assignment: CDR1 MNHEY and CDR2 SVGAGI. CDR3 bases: TGTGCCAGCAGTTACTCGGTTGGCGACAATGAGCAGTTCTTC. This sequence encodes CASSYSVGDNEQFF.

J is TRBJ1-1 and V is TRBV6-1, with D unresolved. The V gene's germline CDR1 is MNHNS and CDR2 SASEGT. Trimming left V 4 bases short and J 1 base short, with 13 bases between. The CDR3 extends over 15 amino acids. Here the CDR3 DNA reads TGTGCCAGCAGTGGGCGGACGATAAGGAACACTGAAGCTTTCTTT. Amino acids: CASSGRTIRNTEAFF.

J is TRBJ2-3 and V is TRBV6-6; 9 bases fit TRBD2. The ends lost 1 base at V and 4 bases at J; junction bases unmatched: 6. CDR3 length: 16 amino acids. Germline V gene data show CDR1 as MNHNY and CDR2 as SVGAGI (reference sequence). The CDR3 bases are TGTGCCAGCAGTTACTTTTCGCTAGCGGGGTCAGATACGCAGTATTTT. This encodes CASSYFSLAGSDTQYF.

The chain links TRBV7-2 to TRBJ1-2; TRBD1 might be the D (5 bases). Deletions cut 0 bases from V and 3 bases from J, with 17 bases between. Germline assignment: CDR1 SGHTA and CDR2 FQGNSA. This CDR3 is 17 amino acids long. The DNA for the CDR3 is TGTGCCAGCAGCTTAGCCCATCAAGGGACCTCCCACTATGGCTACACCTTC. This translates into CASSLAHQGTSHYGYTF.

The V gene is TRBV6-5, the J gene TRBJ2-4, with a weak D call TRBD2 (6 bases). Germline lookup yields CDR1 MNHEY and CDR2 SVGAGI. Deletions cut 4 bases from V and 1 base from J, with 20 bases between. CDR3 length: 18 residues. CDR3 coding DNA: TGTGCCAGCAGTTTTGGCGCGGGGAGTTCCGGGGCCAAAAACATTCAGTACTTC. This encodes CASSFGAGSSGAKNIQYF.

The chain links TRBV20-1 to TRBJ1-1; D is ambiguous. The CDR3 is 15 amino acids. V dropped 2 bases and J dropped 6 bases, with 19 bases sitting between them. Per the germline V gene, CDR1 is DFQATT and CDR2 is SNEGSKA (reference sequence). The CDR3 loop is CSARPRGAVDSEAFF. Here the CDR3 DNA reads TGCAGTGCTAGACCGAGAGGTGCAGTAGACTCTGAAGCTTTCTTT.

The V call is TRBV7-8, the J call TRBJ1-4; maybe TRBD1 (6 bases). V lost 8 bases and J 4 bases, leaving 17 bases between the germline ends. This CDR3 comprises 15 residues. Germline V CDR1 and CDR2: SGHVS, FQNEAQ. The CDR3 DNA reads TGTGCCAGCCGCAACACGGACAGAGATAATGAAAAACTGTTTTTT. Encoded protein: CASRNTDRDNEKLFF. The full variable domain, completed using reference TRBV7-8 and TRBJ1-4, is GAGVSQSPRYKVAKRGQDVALRCDPISGHVSLFWYQQALGQGPEFLTYFQNEAQLDKSGLPSDRFFAERPEGSVSTLKIQRTQQEDSAVYLCASRNTDRDNEKLFFGSGTQLSVL.

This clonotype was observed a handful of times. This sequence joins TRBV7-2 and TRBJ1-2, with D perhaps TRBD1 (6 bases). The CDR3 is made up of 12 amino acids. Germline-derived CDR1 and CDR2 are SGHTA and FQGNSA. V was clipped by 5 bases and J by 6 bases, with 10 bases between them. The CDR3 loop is CASSVGTNGYTF. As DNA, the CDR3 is TGTGCCAGCAGCGTCGGGACAAATGGCTACACCTTC.

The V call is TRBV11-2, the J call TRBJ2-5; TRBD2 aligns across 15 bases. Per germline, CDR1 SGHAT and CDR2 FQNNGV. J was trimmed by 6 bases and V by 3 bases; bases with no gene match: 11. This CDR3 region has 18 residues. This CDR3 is CASSFNPGLAGGGKTQYF. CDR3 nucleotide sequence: TGTGCCAGCAGCTTCAATCCGGGACTAGCGGGAGGTGGCAAGACCCAGTACTTC.

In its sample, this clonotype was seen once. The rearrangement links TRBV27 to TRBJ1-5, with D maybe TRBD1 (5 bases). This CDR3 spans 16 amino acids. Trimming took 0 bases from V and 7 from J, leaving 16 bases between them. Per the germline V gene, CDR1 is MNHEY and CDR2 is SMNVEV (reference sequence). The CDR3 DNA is TGTGCCAGCAGTTTATCGCCGACAGTAACACACCAGCCCCAGCATTTT. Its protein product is CASSLSPTVTHQPQHF.

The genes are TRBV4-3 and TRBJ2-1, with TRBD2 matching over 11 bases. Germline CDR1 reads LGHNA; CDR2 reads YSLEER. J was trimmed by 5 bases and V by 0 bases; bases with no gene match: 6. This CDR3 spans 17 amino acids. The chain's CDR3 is CASSQDTGTSGNNEQFF. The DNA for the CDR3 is TGCGCCAGCAGCCAAGATACTGGGACTAGCGGAAACAATGAGCAGTTCTTC.

CDR3 sequence (DNA): TGTGCCAGCAGCTTGGCCCCAGGGGGCCTTGGTGAAAAACTGTTTTTT. Its protein product is CASSLAPGGLGEKLFF. J is TRBJ1-4 and V is TRBV5-4; 8 positions agree with TRBD1. This CDR3 is 16 amino acids long. Germline V gives CDR1 SGHNT, CDR2 YYREEE (reference sequence). V dropped 0 bases and J dropped 7; count of bases not matched to a gene: 8.